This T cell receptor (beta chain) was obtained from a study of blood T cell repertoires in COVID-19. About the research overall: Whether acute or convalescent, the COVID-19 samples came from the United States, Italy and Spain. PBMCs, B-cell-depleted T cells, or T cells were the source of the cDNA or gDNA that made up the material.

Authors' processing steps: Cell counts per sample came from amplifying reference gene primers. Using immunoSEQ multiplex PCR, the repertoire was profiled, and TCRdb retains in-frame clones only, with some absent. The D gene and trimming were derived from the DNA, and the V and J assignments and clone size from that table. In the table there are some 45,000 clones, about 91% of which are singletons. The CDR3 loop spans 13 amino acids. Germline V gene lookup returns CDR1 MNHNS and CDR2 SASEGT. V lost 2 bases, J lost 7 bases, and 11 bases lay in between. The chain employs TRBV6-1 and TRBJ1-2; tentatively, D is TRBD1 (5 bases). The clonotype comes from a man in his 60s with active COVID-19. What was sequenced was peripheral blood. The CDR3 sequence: CASSEQRRGGYTF. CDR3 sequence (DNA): TGTGCCAGCAGTGAACAACGGAGGGGTGGCTACACCTTC.